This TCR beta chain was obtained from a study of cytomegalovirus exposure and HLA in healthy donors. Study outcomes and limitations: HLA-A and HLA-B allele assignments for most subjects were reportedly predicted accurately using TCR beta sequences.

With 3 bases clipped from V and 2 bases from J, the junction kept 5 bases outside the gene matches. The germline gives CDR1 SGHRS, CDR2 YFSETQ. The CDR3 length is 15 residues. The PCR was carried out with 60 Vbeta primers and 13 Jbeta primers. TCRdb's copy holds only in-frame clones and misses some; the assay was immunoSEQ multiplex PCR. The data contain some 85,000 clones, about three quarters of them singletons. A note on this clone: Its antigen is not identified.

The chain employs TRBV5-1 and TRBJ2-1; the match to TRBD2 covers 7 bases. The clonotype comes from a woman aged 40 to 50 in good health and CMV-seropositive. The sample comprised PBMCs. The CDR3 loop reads CASSSSGTAYNEQFF. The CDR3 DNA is TGCGCCAGCAGCTCCAGCGGGACGGCCTACAATGAGCAGTTCTTC.